This entry concerns a single TCR beta chain. Germline CDR1 and CDR2: MDHEN and SYDVKM. Between the trimmed V and J ends, which lost 5 bases and 3 bases, there was a span of 20 bases. There are 18 residues in the CDR3. This entry belongs to a study of blood T cell repertoires in COVID-19. Only in-frame clones appear in the TCRdb table, and some are missing; sequencing was by immunoSEQ multiplex PCR. The sample includes over 200,000 clones, under 90% seen only once; the top ten take roughly 6%. The sample consisted of peripheral blood. The TCR originated in a man between 60 and 75 years old who had recovered from COVID-19. The chain has TRBV28 and TRBJ2-6, with D perhaps TRBD1 (6 bases). CDR3 amino acids: CASSDSSRGLSGANVLTF. CDR3 DNA: TGTGCCAGCAGTGATTCATCCAGGGGATTGAGTGGGGCCAACGTCCTGACTTTC.